This T cell receptor beta chain emerged from a study of early T cells in non-severe SARS-CoV-2 infection (dated by TCRdb to the early 2020s). Study-level background: Because TCR sequencing was done on bulk RNA from unsorted whole blood, the alpha and beta chains could not be paired. What the research found in general, with its limitations: VDJdb matching was skewed toward anti-spike CD8 responses and likely underestimated virus-specific expansions by missing private and CD4 specificities.

Library creation used 5' RACE. Instrument on record: NextSeq 500. Unique molecular identifiers were attached to individual cDNA molecules in the TCR library protocol so that sequencing error and PCR bias could be corrected. TCR alpha and beta chains were both sequenced, and the abundances of alpha and beta sequences in each sample were closely correlated with each other. On the authors' methods: Decombinator V4 was used to perform V gene, J gene and CDR3 annotation of TCR sequences. Expanded TCRs were defined as changing significantly between any two time points under a Poisson model with p below 0.0001. TCR abundances were normalised to the total number of TCRs sequenced per sample and expressed as counts per million. TRAV1-2 paired with TRAJ12, TRAJ20 or TRAJ33 defined MAIT TCRs, while TRAV10 paired with TRAJ18 defined iNKT TCRs. VDJdb, accessed 1 November 2021, was searched for CMV, EBV and SARS-CoV-2 annotated TCRs, excluding TCRs annotated for multiple antigens. TCRdb took the public reads, trimmed them with fastp at Q25, ran MiXCR for clone calling and kept in-frame beta chains. A single entry per CDR3 protein holds the most common genes and DNA from its merged rows. TCRdb's processing, not the authors', yielded these V and J calls. The table for this sample lists roughly 29,000 distinct CDR3 sequences; approximately 5.1% of them were counted only once. The ten largest make up almost 25% of the sample.

This was a case-control study nested in a cohort of healthcare workers in London, UK, who had nasopharyngeal swab PCR tests and blood samples taken every week. Between 23 and 31 March 2020, the week of the UK lockdown, healthcare workers were enrolled and then followed up weekly for as long as 16 weeks. CDR3 length: 12 amino acids, cysteine to phenylalanine. CDR3 DNA is the only sequence kept; it has 36 bases, read in frame from the first base. The trim is 3 bases for V and 6 bases for J, with a gap of 12 bases between the germline ends. The germline V gene (reference sequence) yields DFQATT for CDR1 and SNEGSKA for CDR2. This clonotype was counted only a few times. Its binding antigen is unknown. Base-call qualities are not available, and no considerably larger clone is one nucleotide away.

The rearrangement combines TRBV20-1 with TRBJ2-7, with the D assignment possibly TRBD1 or TRBD2, given 5 matching bases for each. The TCR originated in an adult who was a healthcare worker with PCR-confirmed SARS-CoV-2 infection or an uninfected control (not recorded which). Specimen: whole blood. The CDR3 corresponds to CSASIGDGEQYF. The nucleotide sequence is TGCAGTGCTAGTATCGGGGACGGCGAGCAGTACTTC.